The 2 T cell receptor beta chains listed next were all sequenced from one sample in a study of T cell responses to AZD1222 COVID-19 vaccine. Profiled with immunoSEQ multiplex PCR; TCRdb holds only in-frame clones, not every one. There are approximately 85,000 clones in the sample; approximately 87% occur only once, and 7% lies in the top ten. This specimen was peripheral blood, taken on day 0 of AZD1222 vaccination. The receptors were sampled from an adult in good health.

Of note for this clone: The same CDR3 can be traced to other DNA sequences in this sample. J is TRBJ1-5 and V is TRBV19, with no clear D. In germline, CDR1 is LNHDA, CDR2 SQIVND (reference sequence). This CDR3 contains 14 residues. Trimming took 1 base from V and 4 from J, leaving 8 bases between them. CDR3: CASSIVGSNQPQHF. Written as DNA, the CDR3 is TGTGCCAGTAGTATAGTAGGCAGTAATCAGCCCCAGCATTTT.

This chain connects TRBV5-4 to TRBJ2-5; D perhaps matches TRBD2 (6 bases). CDR3 size: 14 residues. The germline CDR1 and CDR2 sequences are SGHNT and YYREEE (reference sequence). The V gene lost 0 bases and the J gene lost 1 base, with 7 bases spanning the gap. CDR3 nucleotide sequence: TGTGCCAGCAGCTTGGGTAGCGGCCAAGAGACCCAGTACTTC. This translates into CASSLGSGQETQYF.